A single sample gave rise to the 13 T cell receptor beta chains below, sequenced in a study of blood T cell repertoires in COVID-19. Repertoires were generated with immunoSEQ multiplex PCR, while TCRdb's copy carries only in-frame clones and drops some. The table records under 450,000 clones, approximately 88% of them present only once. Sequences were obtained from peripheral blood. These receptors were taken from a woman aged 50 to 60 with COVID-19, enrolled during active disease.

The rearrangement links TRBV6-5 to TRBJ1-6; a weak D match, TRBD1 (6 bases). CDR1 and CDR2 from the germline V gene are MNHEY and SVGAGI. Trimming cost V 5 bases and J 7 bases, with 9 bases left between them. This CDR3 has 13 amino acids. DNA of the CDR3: TGTGCCAGCAGTCCTACAGGGAATTCACCCCTCCACTTT. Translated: CASSPTGNSPLHF.

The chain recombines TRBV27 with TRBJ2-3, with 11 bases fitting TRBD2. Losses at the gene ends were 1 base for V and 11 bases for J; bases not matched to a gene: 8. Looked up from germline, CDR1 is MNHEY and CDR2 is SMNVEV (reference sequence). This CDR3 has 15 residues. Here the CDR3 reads CASSLYETSGTGQYF. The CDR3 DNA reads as TGTGCCAGCAGTTTATATGAGACTAGCGGGACTGGGCAGTATTTT.

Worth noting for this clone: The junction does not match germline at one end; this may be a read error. The CDR3 DNA is TGTGCCAGCAGTCTATCCGGGGTAGCCAAAAACATTCAGTACTTC. Translated: CASSLSGVAKNIQYF. The V call is TRBV27, the J call TRBJ2-4, with D tentatively TRBD2 (5 bases). Germline V gene data show CDR1 as MNHEY and CDR2 as SMNVEV (reference sequence). The CDR3 covers 15 residues.

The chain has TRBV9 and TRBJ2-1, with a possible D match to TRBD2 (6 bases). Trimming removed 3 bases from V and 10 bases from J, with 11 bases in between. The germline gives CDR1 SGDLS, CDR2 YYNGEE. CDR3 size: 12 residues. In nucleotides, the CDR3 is TGTGCCAGCAGCGCCTGGGGGGACGAGCAGTTCTTC. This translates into CASSAWGDEQFF.

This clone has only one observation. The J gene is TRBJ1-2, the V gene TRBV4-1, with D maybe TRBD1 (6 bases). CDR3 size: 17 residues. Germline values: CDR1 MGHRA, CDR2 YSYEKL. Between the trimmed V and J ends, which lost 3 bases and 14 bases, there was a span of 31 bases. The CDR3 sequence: CASSHPPIGRQVLYVTF. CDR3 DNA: TGCGCCAGCAGCCATCCCCCCATAGGGCGACAGGTGCTCTATGTGACCTTC.

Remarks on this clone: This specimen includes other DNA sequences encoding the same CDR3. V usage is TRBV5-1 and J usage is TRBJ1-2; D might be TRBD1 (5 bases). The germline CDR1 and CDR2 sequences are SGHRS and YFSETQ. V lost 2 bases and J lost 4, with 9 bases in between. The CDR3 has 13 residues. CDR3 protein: CASSFDSLYGYTF. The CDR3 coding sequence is TGCGCCAGCAGCTTCGACAGCCTCTATGGCTACACCTTC.

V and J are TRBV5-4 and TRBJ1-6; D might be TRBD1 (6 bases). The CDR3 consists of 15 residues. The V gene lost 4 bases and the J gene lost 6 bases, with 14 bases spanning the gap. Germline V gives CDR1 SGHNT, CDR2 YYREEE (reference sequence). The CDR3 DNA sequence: TGTGCCAGCAGCCCCCTAACAGGGCGTAATTCACCCCTCCACTTT. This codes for CASSPLTGRNSPLHF.

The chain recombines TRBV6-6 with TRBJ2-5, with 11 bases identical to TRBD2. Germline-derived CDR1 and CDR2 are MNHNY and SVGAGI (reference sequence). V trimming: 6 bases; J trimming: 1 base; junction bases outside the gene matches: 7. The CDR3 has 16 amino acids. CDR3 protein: CASSQTSGGRQETQYF. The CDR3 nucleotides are TGTGCCAGCAGCCAAACTAGCGGGGGCCGCCAAGAGACCCAGTACTTC.

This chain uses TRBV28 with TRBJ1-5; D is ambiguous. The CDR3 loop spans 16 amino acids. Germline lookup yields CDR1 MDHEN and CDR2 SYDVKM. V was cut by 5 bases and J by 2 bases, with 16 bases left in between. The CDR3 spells CASSPRVGSGNQPQHF. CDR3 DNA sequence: TGTGCCAGCAGTCCACGGGTGGGGAGTGGCAATCAGCCCCAGCATTTT.

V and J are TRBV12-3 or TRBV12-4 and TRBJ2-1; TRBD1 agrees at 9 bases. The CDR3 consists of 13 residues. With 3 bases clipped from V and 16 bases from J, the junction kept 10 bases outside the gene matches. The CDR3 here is CASSLGQGTLGFF. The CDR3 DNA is TGTGCCAGCAGTTTGGGACAGGGAACTCTAGGATTCTTC.

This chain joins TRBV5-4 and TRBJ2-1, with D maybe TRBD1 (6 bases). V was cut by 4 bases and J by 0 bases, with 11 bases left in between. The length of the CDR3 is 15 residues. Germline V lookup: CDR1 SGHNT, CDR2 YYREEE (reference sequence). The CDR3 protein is CASSGTGISYNEQFF. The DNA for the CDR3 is TGTGCCAGCAGCGGAACAGGGATCTCCTACAATGAGCAGTTCTTC.

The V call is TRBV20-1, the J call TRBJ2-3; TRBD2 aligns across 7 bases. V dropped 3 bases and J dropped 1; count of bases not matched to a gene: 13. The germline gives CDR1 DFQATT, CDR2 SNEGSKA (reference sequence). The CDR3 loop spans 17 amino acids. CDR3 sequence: CSASKSSGSDGTDTQYF. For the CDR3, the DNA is TGCAGTGCTAGTAAATCTAGCGGTTCGGATGGCACAGATACGCAGTATTTT.

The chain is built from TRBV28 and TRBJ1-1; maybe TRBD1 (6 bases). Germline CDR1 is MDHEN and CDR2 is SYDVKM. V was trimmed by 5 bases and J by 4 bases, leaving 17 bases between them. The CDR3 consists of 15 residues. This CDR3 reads CASSANRASGTEAFF. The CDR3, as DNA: TGTGCCAGCAGTGCGAACAGGGCAAGCGGCACTGAAGCTTTCTTT.